Each of the 30 T cell receptor beta chains below was sequenced from the same sample in a study of patients and donors after allogeneic stem cell transplantation. TCRdb used MiXCR to reprocess the RT-PCR reads, holding one entry per CDR3 protein. The sample has 900,000 to 1,000,000 distinct CDR3 sequences; about a sixth are singletons. Sequenced sample: blood, either unsorted or a sorted T cell fraction (not recorded which). Source of these receptors: a human donor who was either an allogeneic HSCT recipient or a stem cell or donor lymphocyte infusion donor (not recorded which). It is not recorded whose cells these are; they may come from a transplant donor.

V usage is TRBV4-2 and J usage is TRBJ1-5, with 10 bases identical to TRBD1. This CDR3 comprises 17 residues. J gave up 1 base and V 0 bases, and 3 bases lay outside the gene matches. Germline V CDR1 and CDR2: LGHNA, YNFKEQ. CDR3: CASSQDRDRGSNQPQHF. The CDR3 nucleotides are TGTGCCAGCAGCCAAGACCGGGACAGGGGAAGCAATCAGCCCCAGCATTTT.

This clonotype has a count of ten or more. The chain employs TRBV12-3 or TRBV12-4 and TRBJ2-1; D gene ambiguous. There are 15 residues in the CDR3. V was pared by 4 bases and J by 9 bases, with 19 bases between. CDR3 sequence reads: CASSYPRPLKSEQFF. The CDR3 DNA sequence: TGTGCCAGCAGTTACCCAAGGCCCCTAAAAAGTGAGCAGTTCTTC.

In its sample, this clonotype was seen a few times. The V and J genes are TRBV5-6 and TRBJ2-7; 7 nucleotides match TRBD1. V dropped 2 bases and J dropped 9; count of bases not matched to a gene: 8. Germline values: CDR1 SGHDT, CDR2 YYEEEE. CDR3 length: 13 amino acids. The CDR3 loop reads CASSFNEGGGQYF. As DNA, the CDR3 is TGTGCCAGCAGCTTTAACGAAGGGGGCGGGCAGTACTTC.

This clonotype was seen more than once but under ten times. The chain employs TRBV5-1 and TRBJ1-1; D remains ambiguous. Trimming removed 4 bases from V and 0 bases from J, with 4 bases in between. This CDR3 region has 12 residues. CDR1 is SGHRS, CDR2 YFSETQ, per germline. The CDR3 is CASSELNTEAFF. The CDR3 DNA reads TGCGCCAGCAGCGAGTTGAACACTGAAGCTTTCTTT.

This clonotype was recorded at least ten times. The chain joins TRBV15 to TRBJ2-1; TRBD1 matches 8 bases. The V gene end was trimmed by 6 bases and the J gene end by 2 bases; junction bases not matched to a gene: 6. The CDR3 sequence is 15 residues long. The germline V gene encodes CDR1 LNHNV and CDR2 YYDKDF (reference sequence). CDR3 bases: TGTGCCACCAGTCCGGACAGGGTCACCTACAATGAGCAGTTCTTC. Translation: CATSPDRVTYNEQFF.

The chain carries TRBV5-6 and TRBJ2-1; 7 nucleotides agree with TRBD2. The germline V gene has CDR1 SGHDT and CDR2 YYEEEE. CDR3 length: 15 amino acids. The V and J ends lost 3 bases and 0 bases, in that order; junction bases with no gene match: 3. In DNA form, the CDR3 reads TGTGCCAGCAGCTCCGGGAGGAGCTCCTACAATGAGCAGTTCTTC. Amino acid sequence: CASSSGRSSYNEQFF.

This chain connects TRBV7-9 to TRBJ1-5; unclear D gene. This CDR3 is 15 amino acids long. The germline CDR1 and CDR2 sequences are SEHNR and FQNEAQ (reference sequence). V shed 5 bases and J shed 2 bases, with 13 bases lying between them. As DNA, the CDR3 is TGTGCCAGCAGCGTCTCGGGGATCGGCAATCAGCCCCAGCATTTT. Residues: CASSVSGIGNQPQHF.

This clonotype came up many times. The chain recombines TRBV12-3 or TRBV12-4 with TRBJ1-1; D not certain. The CDR3 totals 16 residues. V was pared by 3 bases and J by 0 bases, with 14 bases between. The chain's CDR3 is CASSFTDGGMNTEAFF. The CDR3 DNA reads TGTGCCAGCAGTTTCACGGACGGTGGGATGAACACTGAAGCTTTCTTT.

This sequence joins TRBV5-6 and TRBJ2-5, with D tentatively TRBD2 (5 bases). Germline CDR1 SGHDT, CDR2 YYEEEE. V was trimmed by 4 bases and J by 7 bases, leaving 11 bases between them. The CDR3 consists of 12 residues. The CDR3 coding sequence is TGTGCCAGCAGCGGGAGTGAGGGGACCCAGTACTTC. Amino acid sequence: CASSGSEGTQYF.

The rearrangement uses TRBV4-2 and TRBJ2-5, with D tentatively TRBD1 or TRBD2 (5 bases each). Germline V gene lookup returns CDR1 LGHNA and CDR2 YNFKEQ. The CDR3 has 15 residues. The V and J ends lost 3 bases and 4 bases respectively, with 15 bases between them. CDR3 bases: TGTGCCAGCAGCCACACGCCAACGAGGGGAGAGACCCAGTACTTC. Amino acid sequence: CASSHTPTRGETQYF.

This clonotype turned up a few times. V is TRBV5-1 and J is TRBJ1-1; 7 bases match TRBD1. Trimming at V came to 3 bases and at J to 10 bases, leaving 9 bases not matched to a gene. The CDR3 has 13 amino acids. Germline CDR1 is SGHRS and CDR2 is YFSETQ. Here the CDR3 DNA reads TGCGCCAGCAGCTGGACAGGCTCGGAGGGAGCTTTCTTT. As protein: CASSWTGSEGAFF.

This clonotype turned up a few times. The V gene is TRBV3-1, the J gene TRBJ2-3, with D possibly being TRBD1 (6 bases). CDR1 and CDR2 (germline): LGHDT, YNNKEL (reference sequence). There are 13 residues in the CDR3. Trimming cost V 4 bases and J 2 bases, with 7 bases left between them. The DNA for the CDR3 is TGTGCCAGCAGCCGGGACAACACAGATACGCAGTATTTT. This translates into CASSRDNTDTQYF.

The genes are TRBV5-1 and TRBJ2-7; D is ambiguous. Germline loops: CDR1 SGHRS, CDR2 YFSETQ. V lost 2 bases to trimming and J lost 6 bases, with 12 bases between them. The CDR3 has 13 residues. The CDR3 bases are TGCGCCAGCAGCTTCGACGGCGACTTCGAGCAGTACTTC. This encodes CASSFDGDFEQYF.

This clonotype was observed many times. The rearrangement links TRBV5-1 to TRBJ1-1; no firm D call. Germline V gene lookup returns CDR1 SGHRS and CDR2 YFSETQ. The CDR3 spans 13 residues. Deletions cut 5 bases from V and 1 base from J, with 9 bases between. The CDR3 reads CASRNRPNTEAFF. CDR3 DNA sequence: TGCGCCAGCAGAAACCGACCGAACACTGAAGCTTTCTTT.

In DNA, the CDR3 is TGCGCCAGCAGCCCCCAGACTAGCGTGATCAATGAGCAGTTCTTC. Its protein is CASSPQTSVINEQFF. The rearrangement joins TRBV4-1 to TRBJ2-1; 8 nucleotides line up with TRBD2. Germline CDR1 reads MGHRA; CDR2 reads YSYEKL. With V trimmed by 4 bases and J by 6 bases, 8 bases remained unmatched. CDR3 length: 15 residues.

In its sample, this clonotype was seen many times. The rearrangement links TRBV11-1 to TRBJ2-7, with TRBD1 matching 8 bases. This CDR3 has 15 amino acids. The V gene's germline CDR1 is SGHAT and CDR2 FQDESV (reference sequence). J was trimmed by 2 bases and V by 3 bases; bases with no gene match: 6. The DNA for the CDR3 is TGTGCCAGCAGCTTCCGGGACAGGACGACCTACGAGCAGTACTTC. It is translated as CASSFRDRTTYEQYF.

This rearrangement joins TRBV5-1 to TRBJ1-1; 11 bases map to TRBD1. Trimming removed 3 bases from V and 4 bases from J; junction bases left unmatched: 8. Germline-derived CDR1 and CDR2 are SGHRS and YFSETQ. This CDR3 comprises 16 residues. This chain's CDR3 is CASSSQRTGGSTEAFF. The CDR3 nucleotides are TGCGCCAGCAGCTCGCAAAGGACAGGGGGCTCCACTGAAGCTTTCTTT.

The V and J genes are TRBV24-1 and TRBJ2-1, with TRBD2 matching over 11 bases. Germline trimming cut 1 base from V and 3 bases from J; bases unmatched to any gene: 1. Germline CDR1 reads KGHDR; CDR2 reads SFDVKD. CDR3 length: 16 amino acids. CDR3 residues: CATSDFGTSGYNEQFF. DNA of the CDR3: TGTGCCACCAGTGATTTCGGGACTAGCGGCTACAATGAGCAGTTCTTC.

The chain recombines TRBV7-2 with TRBJ2-1, with 8 positions matching TRBD2. The germline V gene has CDR1 SGHTA and CDR2 FQGNSA. The CDR3 totals 16 residues. Germline trimming cut 2 bases from V and 10 bases from J; bases unmatched to any gene: 13. CDR3 residues: CASSLTGTRVVGEQFF. CDR3 nucleotide sequence: TGTGCCAGCAGCTTAACCGGGACTAGGGTAGTGGGCGAGCAGTTCTTC.

This clonotype has a count of ten or more. V is TRBV12-3 or TRBV12-4 and J is TRBJ2-7, with D perhaps given as TRBD1 or TRBD2 (5 bases each). The CDR3 sequence is 13 residues long. The ends were cut back, 2 bases at V and 2 bases at J, with 7 bases in the middle. Written as DNA, the CDR3 is TGTGCCAGCAGTTTACAGGGACCCTACGAGCAGTACTTC. As protein: CASSLQGPYEQYF.

V is TRBV30 and J is TRBJ2-7, with a weak D call TRBD1 (5 bases). V was cut by 2 bases and J by 4 bases, with 12 bases left in between. The CDR3 consists of 13 residues. In germline, CDR1 is GTSNPN, CDR2 SVGIG (reference sequence). The CDR3 nucleotides read TGTGCCTGGAGTTATGAGACAGCTTACGAGCAGTACTTC. Protein: CAWSYETAYEQYF.

This chain links TRBV7-2 with TRBJ1-1; D is possibly TRBD1 (6 bases). This CDR3 has 13 amino acids. Germline CDR1 SGHTA, CDR2 FQGNSA. The ends were cut back, 6 bases at V and 4 bases at J, with 12 bases in the middle. In nucleotides, the CDR3 is TGTGCCAGCAGAACTAAGGGGGGCACTGAAGCTTTCTTT. It translates to CASRTKGGTEAFF.

CDR3 DNA: TGTGCCAGCTCACCACGAGACAGCATCCTAGGCGAGCAGTACTTC. Residues: CASSPRDSILGEQYF. This chain connects TRBV18 to TRBJ2-7, with a weak D call TRBD1 (5 bases). The CDR3 is 15 amino acids. Germline loops: CDR1 KGHSH, CDR2 LQKENI. Trimming shortened V by 1 base and J by 6 bases, and 16 bases separated the two germline ends.

The chain joins TRBV12-5 to TRBJ2-1, with 8 positions matching TRBD1. The trim removed 0 bases at V and 7 bases at J, leaving 14 bases unmatched. The germline V gene has CDR1 LGHNT and CDR2 FRNRAP. The CDR3 is made up of 18 amino acids. In DNA form, the CDR3 reads TGTGCTAGTGGTTTGGTTTTTGCCGGACAGGGCAAGGAGAATGAGCAGTTCTTC. It specifies CASGLVFAGQGKENEQFF.

This clonotype was counted many times. The chain is built from TRBV5-6 and TRBJ2-7, with 11 nucleotides matching TRBD1. The CDR3 has 15 amino acids. Losses at the gene ends were 2 bases for V and 3 bases for J; bases not matched to a gene: 4. Germline V gene lookup returns CDR1 SGHDT and CDR2 YYEEEE. CDR3 bases: TGTGCCAGCAGCTTACCGGGACAGGGGGTCTACGAGCAGTACTTC. This codes for CASSLPGQGVYEQYF.

This sequence joins TRBV4-1 and TRBJ2-4; 7 bases map to TRBD1. Unmatched junction bases numbered 11, after V lost 3 bases and J lost 0 bases. CDR3 length: 18 amino acids. Per the germline V gene, CDR1 is MGHRA and CDR2 is YSYEKL. The CDR3 loop is CASSQGPNRGLAKNIQYF. The CDR3 region has the DNA TGCGCCAGCAGCCAGGGTCCAAACAGGGGTTTAGCCAAAAACATTCAGTACTTC.

Comment on this clonotype: Its ends do not fully match the called genes, so a read error is possible. The chain has TRBV2 and TRBJ2-7; TRBD2 matches 10 bases. Germline V gene lookup returns CDR1 SNHLY and CDR2 FYNNEI. The length of the CDR3 is 13 residues. The CDR3 DNA sequence: TGTGCCAGCAGTGAAGCGGATTGGACTAGCGGTACTTTC. Its protein is CASSEADWTSGTF.

CDR3 in amino acids: CASSPMRHEQPQHF. CDR3 sequence (DNA): TGTGCCAGCAGCCCAATGCGGCATGAACAGCCCCAGCATTTT. The chain uses TRBV3-1 and TRBJ1-5; D is unclear. Germline CDR1 reads LGHDT; CDR2 reads YNNKEL (reference sequence). Deletions cut 4 bases from V and 7 bases from J, with 14 bases between. CDR3 length: 14 residues. The whole variable domain, remainder taken from reference TRBV3-1 and TRBJ1-5, is DTAVSQTPKYLVTQMGNDKSIKCEQNLGHDTMYWYKQDSKKFLKIMFSYNNKELIINETVPNRFSPKSPDKAHLNLHINSLELGDSAVYFCASSPMRHEQPQHFGDGTRLSIL.

The chain uses TRBV4-2 and TRBJ2-7, with a weak D call TRBD1 (6 bases). Per the germline V gene, CDR1 is LGHNA and CDR2 is YNFKEQ. The ends were cut back, 1 base at V and 3 bases at J, with 13 bases in the middle. The CDR3 has 15 amino acids. The CDR3 bases are TGTGCCAGCAGCCAAGGAGGGCAGGGGTACTACGAGCAGTACTTC. This encodes CASSQGGQGYYEQYF.

The CDR3 loop reads CASTRQGLNSPLHF. The CDR3 DNA reads as TGTGCCAGCACCCGACAGGGGCTAAATTCACCCCTCCACTTT. This chain uses TRBV6-1 with TRBJ1-6; TRBD1 matches at 8 bases. The CDR3 loop spans 14 amino acids. With V trimmed by 7 bases and J by 7 bases, 6 bases remained unmatched. Germline values: CDR1 MNHNS, CDR2 SASEGT.